A selection of T cell receptor beta chains follows, all from one sample in a study of PD-1 blockade in classical Hodgkin lymphoma. Here immunoSEQ multiplex PCR was the method, and the copy in TCRdb shows in-frame clones only, minus some. The repertoire holds tens of thousands of clones, around 81% seen once, with roughly 15% in the top ten. Source: peripheral blood mononuclear cells (PBMCs), taken before the fourth cycle of nivolumab. The receptors come from a human donor with classical Hodgkin lymphoma. Each CDR3 is given with its conserved first and last residue. The D gene is left open where the match is weak. Not all rows give a size; the values are once, few, many and, for expanded clones, a class.

j_call: TRBJ1-2; d_call: TRBD1; clone_size: .; v_call: TRBV18; cdr3_aa: CASSPPGQGSYGYTF; cdr3_nt: TGTGCCAGCTCACCACCGGGACAGGGTAGCTATGGCTACACCTTC
j_call: TRBJ2-3; d_call: .; clone_size: .; v_call: TRBV4-1; cdr3_aa: CASSQEHPSDTQYF; cdr3_nt: TGCGCCAGCAGCCAAGAGCACCCCTCAGATACGCAGTATTTT
j_call: TRBJ1-4; d_call: .; clone_size: .; v_call: TRBV6-5; cdr3_aa: CASSGGADEKLFF; cdr3_nt: TGTGCCAGCAGCGGAGGAGCCGATGAAAAACTGTTTTTT
j_call: TRBJ1-1; d_call: .; clone_size: .; v_call: TRBV11-3; cdr3_aa: CASSAEGRGVWENTEAFF; cdr3_nt: TGTGCCAGCAGCGCCGAGGGACGGGGTGTGTGGGAGAACACTGAAGCTTTCTTT
j_call: TRBJ2-3; d_call: TRBD1; clone_size: few; v_call: TRBV28; cdr3_aa: CASSPTGSDTDTQYF; cdr3_nt: TGTGCCAGCAGCCCGACAGGGTCCGACACAGATACGCAGTATTTT
j_call: TRBJ1-5; d_call: .; clone_size: .; v_call: TRBV7-2; cdr3_aa: CASSSNSNQPQHF; cdr3_nt: TGTGCCAGCAGCTCAAATAGCAATCAGCCCCAGCATTTT
j_call: TRBJ1-2; d_call: TRBD1; clone_size: once; v_call: TRBV19; cdr3_aa: CASSAGTGRGYTF; cdr3_nt: TGTGCCAGTAGTGCTGGGACAGGGCGAGGCTACACCTTC
j_call: TRBJ1-5; d_call: .; clone_size: .; v_call: TRBV21-1; cdr3_aa: CASSKKGSNQPQHF; cdr3_nt: TGTGCCAGCAGCAAAAAGGGGAGCAATCAGCCCCAGCATTTT
j_call: TRBJ1-2; d_call: .; clone_size: .; v_call: TRBV6-5; cdr3_aa: CASSVAGPSYGYTF; cdr3_nt: TGTGCCAGCAGTGTGGCGGGGCCGTCCTATGGCTACACCTTC
j_call: TRBJ2-7; d_call: .; clone_size: once; v_call: TRBV6-1; cdr3_aa: CASSGRGRSYEQYF; cdr3_nt: TGTGCCAGCAGTGGCCGGGGGCGATCCTACGAGCAGTACTTC
j_call: TRBJ2-1; d_call: .; clone_size: .; v_call: TRBV9; cdr3_aa: CASSVGGENYNEQFF; cdr3_nt: TGTGCCAGCAGCGTAGGGGGGGAGAACTACAATGAGCAGTTCTTC
j_call: TRBJ1-3; d_call: .; clone_size: .; v_call: TRBV28; cdr3_aa: CASSPRTAGNTIYF; cdr3_nt: TGTGCCAGCAGTCCGCGGACGGCAGGAAACACCATATATTTT
j_call: TRBJ1-1; d_call: .; clone_size: .; v_call: TRBV25-1; cdr3_aa: CASSEDGTSEAFF; cdr3_nt: TGTGCCAGCAGTGAGGACGGTACAAGTGAAGCTTTCTTT
j_call: TRBJ1-5; d_call: .; clone_size: .; v_call: TRBV19; cdr3_aa: CASSWESAPQHF; cdr3_nt: TGTGCCAGTAGTTGGGAATCGGCACCCCAGCATTTT
j_call: TRBJ1-3; d_call: TRBD1; clone_size: .; v_call: TRBV7-9; cdr3_aa: CASSSGTGGSGNTIYF; cdr3_nt: TGTGCCAGCAGCTCCGGGACAGGGGGTTCTGGAAACACCATATATTTT
j_call: TRBJ2-1; d_call: TRBD2; clone_size: few; v_call: TRBV29-1; cdr3_aa: CSGVPGLAGGPDNEQFF; cdr3_nt: TGCAGCGGTGTACCGGGACTAGCGGGAGGGCCCGACAATGAGCAGTTCTTC
j_call: TRBJ1-4; d_call: TRBD1; clone_size: .; v_call: TRBV6-6; cdr3_aa: CASSRQGSEKLFF; cdr3_nt: TGTGCCAGCAGTCGACAGGGGAGTGAAAAACTGTTTTTT
j_call: TRBJ2-5; d_call: .; clone_size: once; v_call: TRBV5-5; cdr3_aa: CASSLVNTQETQYF; cdr3_nt: TGTGCCAGCAGCTTGGTTAACACCCAAGAGACCCAGTACTTC
j_call: TRBJ2-3; d_call: .; clone_size: once; v_call: TRBV7-2; cdr3_aa: CASSLSVTAYTDTQYF; cdr3_nt: TGTGCCAGCAGCTTGAGTGTGACAGCCTACACAGATACGCAGTATTTT
j_call: TRBJ1-5; d_call: .; clone_size: .; v_call: TRBV18; cdr3_aa: CASSPYGGDKVPQHF; cdr3_nt: TGTGCCAGCTCACCCTACGGTGGTGATAAAGTACCCCAGCATTTT
j_call: TRBJ2-7; d_call: .; clone_size: .; v_call: TRBV19; cdr3_aa: CASSVRLGDEQYF; cdr3_nt: TGTGCCAGTAGTGTCCGATTAGGGGACGAGCAGTACTTC
j_call: TRBJ1-6; d_call: TRBD1; clone_size: .; v_call: TRBV5-6; cdr3_aa: CASSLVQGGNSPLHF; cdr3_nt: TGTGCCAGCAGCTTGGTTCAGGGGGGGAATTCACCCCTCCACTTT
j_call: TRBJ2-5; d_call: .; clone_size: once; v_call: TRBV18; cdr3_aa: CASSPPRPRVQETQYF; cdr3_nt: TGTGCCAGCTCACCACCGAGACCGAGGGTCCAAGAGACCCAGTACTTC
j_call: TRBJ2-5; d_call: .; clone_size: .; v_call: TRBV28; cdr3_aa: CASSPVQRGKETQYF; cdr3_nt: TGTGCCAGCAGTCCCGTCCAAAGGGGAAAGGAGACCCAGTACTTC
j_call: TRBJ2-7; d_call: .; clone_size: .; v_call: TRBV28; cdr3_aa: CASSLDTRYGSPYEQYF; cdr3_nt: TGTGCCAGCAGTTTAGATACGCGGTACGGGAGTCCCTACGAGCAGTACTTC
j_call: TRBJ1-4; d_call: .; clone_size: .; v_call: TRBV4-1; cdr3_aa: CASSQGQYHEKLFF; cdr3_nt: TGCGCCAGCAGCCAAGGGCAGTATCACGAAAAACTGTTTTTT
j_call: TRBJ2-2; d_call: .; clone_size: .; v_call: TRBV5-4; cdr3_aa: CASSLGGPTGELFF; cdr3_nt: TGTGCCAGCAGCTTGGGGGGTCCCACCGGGGAGCTGTTTTTT
j_call: TRBJ2-4; d_call: .; clone_size: .; v_call: TRBV7-2; cdr3_aa: CASSSDRNIQYF; cdr3_nt: TGTGCCAGCAGCTCCGACAGGAACATTCAGTACTTC
j_call: TRBJ2-1; d_call: .; clone_size: .; v_call: TRBV6-1; cdr3_aa: CASSERTNYNEQFF; cdr3_nt: TGTGCCAGCAGTGAGCGGACTAACTACAATGAGCAGTTCTTC
j_call: TRBJ2-7; d_call: TRBD1; clone_size: .; v_call: TRBV28; cdr3_aa: CASSSTGVSAYEQYF; cdr3_nt: TGTGCCAGCAGTTCCACAGGGGTTAGCGCCTACGAGCAGTACTTC
j_call: TRBJ2-7; d_call: TRBD1; clone_size: .; v_call: TRBV6-1; cdr3_aa: CASSVAGGSYEQYF; cdr3_nt: TGTGCCAGCAGTGTTGCAGGGGGCAGTTACGAGCAGTACTTC
j_call: TRBJ2-1; d_call: TRBD2; clone_size: .; v_call: TRBV5-1; cdr3_aa: CASSFLAGDSEEQFF; cdr3_nt: TGCGCCAGCAGCTTCTTAGCGGGAGACAGTGAGGAGCAGTTCTTC
j_call: TRBJ1-1; d_call: TRBD1; clone_size: .; v_call: TRBV25-1; cdr3_aa: CASSETGDLFTEAFF; cdr3_nt: TGTGCCAGCAGTGAGACAGGGGACCTCTTCACTGAAGCTTTCTTT
j_call: TRBJ2-2; d_call: TRBD2; clone_size: .; v_call: TRBV6-1; cdr3_aa: CASTIGLAVTGELFF; cdr3_nt: TGTGCCAGCACTATTGGACTAGCGGTAACCGGGGAGCTGTTTTTT
j_call: TRBJ2-3; d_call: TRBD2; clone_size: .; v_call: TRBV5-6; cdr3_aa: CASSDLAGGHGDTQYF; cdr3_nt: TGTGCCAGCAGCGATTTAGCGGGGGGGCATGGAGATACGCAGTATTTT
j_call: TRBJ1-1; d_call: .; clone_size: .; v_call: TRBV6-5; cdr3_aa: CASIQGGGGRAEAFF; cdr3_nt: TGTGCCAGCATCCAAGGCGGCGGGGGAAGGGCTGAAGCTTTCTTT
j_call: TRBJ2-3; d_call: TRBD2; clone_size: .; v_call: TRBV10-3; cdr3_aa: CAISVSGGKSTDTQYF; cdr3_nt: TGTGCCATCAGTGTATCCGGGGGGAAGAGCACAGATACGCAGTATTTT
j_call: TRBJ1-2; d_call: TRBD1; clone_size: .; v_call: TRBV6-5; cdr3_aa: CASSKSGGDYGYTF; cdr3_nt: TGTGCCAGCAGTAAATCAGGGGGCGACTATGGCTACACCTTC
j_call: TRBJ1-1; d_call: TRBD1; clone_size: .; v_call: TRBV5-8; cdr3_aa: CASGATGRNTEAFF; cdr3_nt: TGTGCCAGCGGAGCGACAGGGAGGAACACTGAAGCTTTCTTT
j_call: TRBJ1-1; d_call: .; clone_size: .; v_call: TRBV5-4; cdr3_aa: CASSFDLMNTEAFF; cdr3_nt: TGTGCCAGCAGCTTTGATCTGATGAACACTGAAGCTTTCTTT